The present T cell receptor beta chain was sequenced within a study of blood T cell repertoires in COVID-19. The table came from immunoSEQ multiplex PCR; TCRdb's copy has only in-frame clones and leaves some out. The repertoire holds more than 100,000 clones, with roughly 90% as singletons. The sequenced sample was peripheral blood. The receptor comes from a woman in her fifties or sixties with acute or convalescent COVID-19.

For the CDR3, the DNA is TGTGCCACCAGCAGAGATACTAGCGGTAGCACAGATACGCAGTATTTT. Its protein product is CATSRDTSGSTDTQYF. The rearrangement uses TRBV15 and TRBJ2-3; 8 positions agree with TRBD2. With V trimmed by 0 bases and J by 0 bases, 2 bases remained unmatched. Germline-derived CDR1 and CDR2 are LNHNV and YYDKDF (reference sequence). CDR3 length equals 16 residues.